This is a list of T cell receptor beta chains from one sample in a study of T-cell memory formation after mild COVID-19. One entry per CDR3 protein, called by TCRdb with MiXCR from the 5' RACE reads. Among a few hundred thousand distinct CDR3 sequences listed, less than 20% were seen once. The sample taken for sequencing was PBMCs or a T cell subset sorted from them (not recorded which). Receptors originate from a man aged 18-30 years who had mild COVID-19 (a few samples of this study predate the infection). Cell type and time point are not known. Each CDR3 is given with its conserved first and last residue. The D gene is left open where the match is weak. The size entry is marked missing in some rows and otherwise reads once, few, many or a size class.

D gene,V gene,clone size,J gene,CDR3 length,CDR3 DNA,CDR3 protein
.,TRBV6-5,few,TRBJ1-5,13,TGTGCCAGCAGGCCCTCAGGCGGTCAGCCCCAGCATTTT,CASRPSGGQPQHF
.,TRBV7-9,many,TRBJ2-5,17,TGTGCCAGCAGCTTAAGGCCCCGGGCGCTGATACAAGAGACCCAGTACTTC,CASSLRPRALIQETQYF
.,TRBV6-4,.,TRBJ2-1,15,TGTGCCAGCAGTGACTCAGCGGGCTCCTACAATGAGCAGTTCTTC,CASSDSAGSYNEQFF
.,TRBV7-6,.,TRBJ2-7,13,TGTGCCAGCAGCTTAGGCGGGACCAACGAGCAGTACTTC,CASSLGGTNEQYF
TRBD1,TRBV7-9,few,TRBJ2-1,16,TGTGCCAGCAGCTCATTGTCCGGGACAGGGATTGATGAGCAGTTCTTC,CASSSLSGTGIDEQFF
.,TRBV20-1,.,TRBJ1-6,10,TGCAGCGGACCCCATTCACCCCTCCACTTT,CSGPHSPLHF
TRBD2,TRBV12-3/TRBV12-4,few,TRBJ2-1,15,TGTGCCATTCAGCTAGCGGTGAGCTCCTACAATGAGCAGTTCTTC,CAIQLAVSSYNEQFF
TRBD2,TRBV28,few,TRBJ2-3,14,TGTGCCAGCAGCTACGGGACTAGCGGAAATACGCAGTATTTT,CASSYGTSGNTQYF
.,TRBV6-6,.,TRBJ1-4,16,TGTGCCAGCAGTTACGTCTGGGGCCCTAGGAATGAAAAACTGTTTTTT,CASSYVWGPRNEKLFF
.,TRBV5-1,many,TRBJ2-7,13,TGCGCCAGCAGCGTACTCCTGGGTTACGAGCAGTACTTC,CASSVLLGYEQYF
.,TRBV27,.,TRBJ2-5,14,TGTGCCAGCAGTTACATACAGGGAGGCGAGACCCAGTACTTC,CASSYIQGGETQYF
TRBD1,TRBV11-3,few,TRBJ2-3,14,TGTGCCAGCAGCCCCGGACAGGAGCTGGATACGCAGTATTTT,CASSPGQELDTQYF
.,TRBV9,.,TRBJ1-1,14,TGTGCCAGCAGCACCACACCGGTGGGTACTGAAGCTTTCTTT,CASSTTPVGTEAFF
.,TRBV5-5,few,TRBJ2-3,16,TGTGCCAGCAGCTTGGTGTGGACTCGTAGCACAGATACGCAGTATTTT,CASSLVWTRSTDTQYF
TRBD1,TRBV5-5,few,TRBJ1-2,13,TGTGCCAGCAGCCAAGAAACAGGGGCCGGCTACACCTTC,CASSQETGAGYTF
TRBD2,TRBV6-4,.,TRBJ2-2,16,TGTGCCAGCAGTGAAGAGACTAGCGGGGTGAACGGGGAGCTGTTTTTT,CASSEETSGVNGELFF
.,TRBV30,.,TRBJ1-1,14,TGTGCCTGGAGTTTCGACATCCGGAACACTGAAGCTTTCTTT,CAWSFDIRNTEAFF
TRBD2,TRBV5-6,.,TRBJ2-5,14,TGTGCCAGCAGCTTTAGAGCGGGGGTAGAGACCCAGTACTTC,CASSFRAGVETQYF
.,TRBV4-1,many,TRBJ2-1,15,TGCGCCAGCAGCCAAGATCTCCTTCAGGGAAATGAGCAGTTCTTC,CASSQDLLQGNEQFF
.,TRBV6-6,once,TRBJ2-2,15,TGTGCCAGCACCTTCGGGGCCCCTTTAACCGGGGAGCTGTTTTTT,CASTFGAPLTGELFF
.,TRBV7-9,once,TRBJ2-5,15,TGTGCCAGCAGCCCACCCCGTATTTGGGGAGAGACCCAGTACTTC,CASSPPRIWGETQYF
TRBD2,TRBV19,few,TRBJ2-1,15,TGTGCCAGTAGTGCCCCGGGACTAGCCGACAATGAGCAGTTCTTC,CASSAPGLADNEQFF
.,TRBV7-8,few,TRBJ2-2,14,TGTGCCAGCAGACCGGAGTGGAACACCGGGGAGCTGTTTTTT,CASRPEWNTGELFF
TRBD2,TRBV29-1,few,TRBJ2-5,16,TGCAGCGTTGAGGGAAGCGGGGGGAAGGAAGAAGAGACCCAGTACTTC,CSVEGSGGKEEETQYF
.,TRBV7-2,few,TRBJ2-2,15,TGTGCCAGCAGCTTATTTCCCGTACGAACCGGGGAGCTGTTTTTT,CASSLFPVRTGELFF
.,TRBV30,.,TRBJ1-1,12,TGTGCCTGGAGGACGGTGAACACTGAAGCTTTCTTT,CAWRTVNTEAFF
.,TRBV30,.,TRBJ1-2,16,TGTGCCTGGAGCTCGTGGGGGGCGCATCTATGGGCTGGCTACACCTTC,CAWSSWGAHLWAGYTF
TRBD2,TRBV4-3,many,TRBJ2-3,15,TGCGCCAGCAGCCAAGATACTAGCGGGGCAGATACGCAGTATTTT,CASSQDTSGADTQYF
.,TRBV20-1,medium-sized,TRBJ1-2,12,TGCAGTGCAGCGAGTGATAAGGATGGCTACACCTTC,CSAASDKDGYTF
.,TRBV18,.,TRBJ1-4,13,TGTGCCAGCTCACCTCCTCGCGATGAAAAACTGTTTTTT,CASSPPRDEKLFF
.,TRBV19,few,TRBJ2-7,14,TGTGCCAGTGGGTCCCCAGGGAGCTCCTACGAGCAGTACTTC,CASGSPGSSYEQYF
.,TRBV4-2,.,TRBJ2-1,19,TGTGCCAGCAGCCGGGGCATAGGAGAGGCCAGGAGCTCCTACAATGAGCAGTTCTTC,CASSRGIGEARSSYNEQFF
TRBD1,TRBV5-1,.,TRBJ2-2,15,TGCGCCAGCAGCTCTAGGACAGGGGATTCCGGGGAGCTGTTTTTT,CASSSRTGDSGELFF
.,TRBV6-2/TRBV6-3,.,TRBJ2-7,12,TGTGCCAGCAGCCTCCGGGGCCAACTGCAGTACTTC,CASSLRGQLQYF
.,TRBV4-1,few,TRBJ1-1,13,TGCGCCAGCAGCCCTAGGGGGGGAGCTGAAGCTTTCTTT,CASSPRGGAEAFF
TRBD1,TRBV20-1,few,TRBJ1-3,14,TGCAGTGCTTGGCGTACAGGGGCTGGAAACACCATATATTTT,CSAWRTGAGNTIYF
.,TRBV5-1,few,TRBJ2-5,14,TGCGCCAGCAGCTTTGGACGCGGAGGGGAGACCCAGTACTTC,CASSFGRGGETQYF
TRBD1,TRBV7-3,few,TRBJ2-2,15,TGTGCCAGCAGCCGAACCGGGACAGGGCTCGGGGAGCTGTTTTTT,CASSRTGTGLGELFF
.,TRBV20-1,.,TRBJ1-2,12,TGCAGTGCAAACTCGGGGTTCGGGGGCTACACCTTC,CSANSGFGGYTF
.,TRBV12-5,many,TRBJ2-3,14,TGTGCTAGTGGTTCCCCTTATCGGGCAGATACGCAGTATTTT,CASGSPYRADTQYF
.,TRBV7-2,many,TRBJ2-2,13,TGTGCCAGCAGCCTATTTACCGCCGGGGAGCTGTTTTTT,CASSLFTAGELFF
TRBD1,TRBV12-3/TRBV12-4,.,TRBJ1-1,14,TGTGCCAGCAGTCAGCGACAGGGAGTGGCTGAAGCTTTCTTT,CASSQRQGVAEAFF
TRBD1,TRBV12-5,.,TRBJ1-1,14,TGTGCTAGTGGGGGGACAGGGGTGAGCACTGAAGCTTTCTTT,CASGGTGVSTEAFF
TRBD1,TRBV4-1,.,TRBJ1-2,15,TGCGCCTCCCGCCGGACCGGGACAGGGGGAGGTGGCTACACCTTC,CASRRTGTGGGGYTF
.,TRBV28,few,TRBJ1-5,12,TGTGCCAGCAGTTTATATGACAAGGCCCAGCATTTT,CASSLYDKAQHF
TRBD1,TRBV18,few,TRBJ2-5,15,TGTGCCAGCTCACCGGGGGACAGGGGGAGAGAGACCCAGTACTTC,CASSPGDRGRETQYF
.,TRBV5-4,few,TRBJ1-1,13,TGTGCCAGCAGAGAGAACCGGGACTCGAGTGCTTTCTTT,CASRENRDSSAFF
.,TRBV7-8,.,TRBJ2-5,14,TGTGCCAGCAGAGTCCCCCGGGGGCCCAGGACCCAGTACTTC,CASRVPRGPRTQYF
.,TRBV30,.,TRBJ2-2,14,TGTGCCTGGAACTTCTTTCTTCCCTCCGGGGAGCTGTTTTTT,CAWNFFLPSGELFF
TRBD1,TRBV23-1,.,TRBJ1-1,14,TGCGCCAGCAGCACCGGGACAGTGAACACTGAAGCTTTCTTT,CASSTGTVNTEAFF
TRBD2,TRBV15,.,TRBJ2-3,17,TGTGCCACCAGCAGGGACACTAGCGGGGGGTTCACAGATACGCAGTATTTT,CATSRDTSGGFTDTQYF
TRBD2,TRBV7-2,.,TRBJ2-5,15,TGTGCCAGCAGCCTCTTGCGGGGGGGCCAAGAGACCCAGTACTTC,CASSLLRGGQETQYF
TRBD1,TRBV7-9,few,TRBJ2-2,15,TGTGCCAGCAGCCCGCCGGGACAGGCTACCGGGGAGCTGTTTTTT,CASSPPGQATGELFF
TRBD1,TRBV29-1,.,TRBJ2-7,12,TGCAGCTATAGACAGGGTCGATACGAGCAGTACTTC,CSYRQGRYEQYF
.,TRBV7-8,.,TRBJ2-5,18,TGTGCCAGCAGCTTAGTCCGTCTCCGGGGGACAGTCCAAGAGACCCAGTACTTC,CASSLVRLRGTVQETQYF
.,TRBV12-3/TRBV12-4,many,TRBJ2-3,13,TGTGCCAGCAGTTTTAATTCGGGAGATACGCAGTATTTT,CASSFNSGDTQYF
.,TRBV12-3/TRBV12-4,few,TRBJ1-4,13,TGTGCCAGCAGTCTAGACAGTCCGAAAAAACTGTTTTTT,CASSLDSPKKLFF
.,TRBV20-1,few,TRBJ1-6,17,TGCAGTGCTAGAGATACCTACAGGGACTCCTATAATTCACCCCTCCACTTT,CSARDTYRDSYNSPLHF
TRBD1,TRBV25-1,.,TRBJ1-2,14,TGTGCCAGCACCCGGACAGGGGTAACCTATGGCTACACCTTC,CASTRTGVTYGYTF
.,TRBV2,many,TRBJ2-2,12,TGTGCCAGCAGTGTCGGGCACGGGGAGCTGTTTTTT,CASSVGHGELFF